A selection of T cell receptor beta chains follows, all from one sample in a study of blood T cell repertoires in COVID-19. The table came from immunoSEQ multiplex PCR; TCRdb's copy has only in-frame clones and leaves some out. The table has 85,000 to 130,000 clones, more than 75% seen once. Sequencing was carried out using peripheral blood. The source is a man aged 55 to 70 with acute or convalescent COVID-19. Each CDR3 is given with its conserved first and last residue. Each record gives: V gene, D gene, clone size, CDR3 length, J gene, CDR3 DNA, CDR3 protein. A D gene is named only where the DNA matches it firmly. For some rows the clone size is stated as once, few or many, or as a class when expanded; others skip it.

TRBV5-4	NA	NA	13	TRBJ1-1	TGTGCCAGCAGCAAGCCGGGAACCTTAGAAGCTTTCTTT	CASSKPGTLEAFF
TRBV7-9	TRBD1	NA	15	TRBJ2-7	TGTGCCAGCAGCTTATTTGGGACAGCTTCCTACGAGCAGTACTTC	CASSLFGTASYEQYF
TRBV9	NA	NA	13	TRBJ2-5	TGTGCCAGCAGCGTAGGATTAGAAGAGACCCAGTACTTC	CASSVGLEETQYF
TRBV29-1	TRBD2	NA	17	TRBJ2-3	TGCAGCGTTGAAGATTTCAGCGGGGTCGGAGGCACAGATACGCAGTATTTT	CSVEDFSGVGGTDTQYF
TRBV5-4	TRBD2	NA	15	TRBJ2-7	TGTGCCAGCAGCTCCGGGAGGCTGAGCTCCTACGAGCAGTACTTC	CASSSGRLSSYEQYF
TRBV6-5	TRBD1	NA	15	TRBJ1-5	TGTGCCAGCAGGGGCCCAGGGGGCCTCTCTCAGCCCCAGCATTTT	CASRGPGGLSQPQHF
TRBV5-4	NA	NA	13	TRBJ1-1	TGTGCCAGCAGCCGGGGCACAGGGACCAGAGCTTTCTTT	CASSRGTGTRAFF
TRBV6-6	NA	few	12	TRBJ2-1	TGTGCCAGCGCCAGGTCAGATTATGAGCAGTTCTTC	CASARSDYEQFF
TRBV5-1	TRBD2	NA	16	TRBJ2-7	TGCGCCAGCAGCCGCTTTGTTGGGGAGGGATCCTACGAGCAGTACTTC	CASSRFVGEGSYEQYF
TRBV5-6	NA	NA	12	TRBJ2-2	TGTGCCAGCAGGAGAAACACCGGGGAGCTGTTTTTT	CASRRNTGELFF
TRBV18	NA	few	15	TRBJ2-2	TGTGCCAGCTCATCCCCTGGCTTCCGCACCGGGGAGCTGTTTTTT	CASSSPGFRTGELFF
TRBV28	TRBD2	NA	14	TRBJ2-7	TGTGCCAGCAACGTTGGCGGGAGACCGTACGAGCAGTACTTC	CASNVGGRPYEQYF
TRBV15	TRBD1	NA	14	TRBJ1-1	TGTGCCACCAGCAGAGATCCCGGGACAGCTGAAGCTTTCTTT	CATSRDPGTAEAFF
TRBV11-2	TRBD1	NA	14	TRBJ2-7	TGTGCCAGCAGCTTAGACCTGGGACAGGTAAAGCAGTACTTC	CASSLDLGQVKQYF
TRBV5-1	NA	NA	15	TRBJ1-3	TGCGCCAGCAGCGGAACAGGTTTCTCTGGAAACACCATATATTTT	CASSGTGFSGNTIYF
TRBV5-5	TRBD2	NA	16	TRBJ2-1	TGTGCCAGCAGCCGCGGGTCCTCTAGCGGAGTCAATGAGCAGTTCTTC	CASSRGSSSGVNEQFF
TRBV5-5	NA	NA	14	TRBJ1-1	TGTGCCAGCAGTAGACTGACTATGAACACTGAAGCTTTCTTT	CASSRLTMNTEAFF
TRBV10-2	TRBD2	NA	15	TRBJ2-3	TGCGCCAGCAGCCTGGGACTAGCGGGAGTGGATACGCAGTATTTT	CASSLGLAGVDTQYF
TRBV7-8	NA	many	12	TRBJ1-2	TGTGCCAGCAGCTCCACTAACTATGGCTACACCTTC	CASSSTNYGYTF
TRBV18	NA	NA	16	TRBJ2-3	TGTGCCAGCTCACCAATGAGCGGGCATGGCACAGATACGCAGTATTTT	CASSPMSGHGTDTQYF
TRBV7-2	TRBD1	few	16	TRBJ1-1	TGTGCCAGCAGCTTAGTTGGGACAGGGGGCGGCACTGAAGCTTTCTTT	CASSLVGTGGGTEAFF
TRBV2	NA	NA	14	TRBJ2-3	TGTGCCAGCACTGGGGTAGGGGCCACAGATACGCAGTATTTT	CASTGVGATDTQYF
TRBV10-1	TRBD2	few	16	TRBJ2-4	TGCGCCCGACAGGTCCGACTAGCGGGGATAAAAAACATTCAGTACTTC	CARQVRLAGIKNIQYF
TRBV11-3	NA	NA	14	TRBJ2-5	TGTGCCAGCAGCCGTCGGGACTTCGGGGAGACCCAGTACTTC	CASSRRDFGETQYF
TRBV6-5	NA	NA	15	TRBJ1-6	TGTGCCACCCAGCAGTCCAGGTCCTATAATTCACCCCTCCACTTT	CATQQSRSYNSPLHF
TRBV11-3	NA	NA	16	TRBJ2-1	TGTGCCAGCAGCTTGGGTCGGGAGTTCTCTAACAATGAGCAGTTCTTC	CASSLGREFSNNEQFF
TRBV9	TRBD2	NA	14	TRBJ2-3	TGTGCCAGCAGCGTGAGCGGGAATGGAGATACGCAGTATTTT	CASSVSGNGDTQYF
TRBV4-2	NA	NA	15	TRBJ2-2	TGTGCCAGCAGCCGAGGAGGGTCGAACACCGGGGAGCTGTTTTTT	CASSRGGSNTGELFF
TRBV18	NA	NA	15	TRBJ2-7	TGTGCCAGCTCACTCCTCCATTACTCCGACTACGAGCAGTACTTC	CASSLLHYSDYEQYF
TRBV9	TRBD1	NA	14	TRBJ1-1	TGTGCCAGCAGCGGTGGACAGGGGGCGGGTGAAGCTTTCTTT	CASSGGQGAGEAFF
TRBV2	TRBD2	NA	15	TRBJ2-1	TGTGCCAGCAGTGCGGCTAGCGGGAGGGCCCTTGAGCAGTTCTTC	CASSAASGRALEQFF
TRBV15	NA	NA	16	TRBJ1-4	TGTGCCACCAGCAGAGATTTCAGAAGAACTAATGAAAAACTGTTTTTT	CATSRDFRRTNEKLFF
TRBV7-8	NA	NA	14	TRBJ2-2	TGTGCCAGCAGCCCCCTAGGGGGGGCCGGGGAGCTGTTTTTT	CASSPLGGAGELFF
TRBV6-5	TRBD1	NA	13	TRBJ1-1	TGTGCCAGCAGGTGGGACAGGGGAACTGAAGCTTTCTTT	CASRWDRGTEAFF
TRBV2	TRBD1	few	15	TRBJ1-6	TGTGCCAGCAGCGGTCAGGACAGGGGGAATTCACCCCTCCACTTT	CASSGQDRGNSPLHF
TRBV10-3	NA	once	14	TRBJ2-5	TGTGCCACCAGAGCCGAGACGGGGGAAGAGACCCAGTACTTC	CATRAETGEETQYF
TRBV6-6	TRBD2	NA	17	TRBJ2-3	TGTGCCAGCAGTCAGGGACTAGCGGGAGTTTTAGGAGATACGCAGTATTTT	CASSQGLAGVLGDTQYF
TRBV4-1	TRBD2	NA	16	TRBJ2-1	TGCGCCAGCAGCCAATTGGGACTAGTCATGGGCAATGAGCAGTTCTTC	CASSQLGLVMGNEQFF
TRBV3-1/TRBV3-2	NA	NA	16	TRBJ2-5	TGTGCCAGCAGCCAACCATTACAGGGTGTGGGCGAGACCCAGTACTTC	CASSQPLQGVGETQYF
TRBV7-2	TRBD1	once	16	TRBJ1-2	TGTGCCAGCAGCTTAGCGGGACAGGCCGCAGACTATGGCTACACCTTC	CASSLAGQAADYGYTF
TRBV5-1	NA	NA	16	TRBJ2-7	TGCGCCAGCAGCCCTCCTCGGGGGCGGGGGCCCTACGAGCAGTACTTC	CASSPPRGRGPYEQYF
TRBV4-3	TRBD2	once	17	TRBJ2-4	TGCGCCAGCAGCCCAGGACTAGCGGGAAACGCCAAAAACATTCAGTACTTC	CASSPGLAGNAKNIQYF
TRBV10-3	NA	NA	16	TRBJ2-2	TGTGCCATCAGTCGATCCCGGGACACGAACACCGGGGAGCTGTTTTTT	CAISRSRDTNTGELFF
TRBV6-5	NA	NA	15	TRBJ2-1	TGTGCCAGCAGTTACAGGGGATCGATTAGGAATGAGCAGTTCTTC	CASSYRGSIRNEQFF
TRBV7-9	TRBD1	NA	15	TRBJ1-3	TGTGCCAGCAGTCGGACAGGCGGCTCTGGAAACACCATATATTTT	CASSRTGGSGNTIYF
TRBV6-4	NA	NA	13	TRBJ2-2	TGTGCCAGCAGCCAAGAGCCCACCGGGGAGCTGTTTTTT	CASSQEPTGELFF
TRBV19	NA	few	13	TRBJ2-1	TGTGCCAGTGCCCTCAAACTGTACAATGAGCAGTTCTTC	CASALKLYNEQFF
TRBV2	NA	NA	13	TRBJ1-2	TGTGCCAGCATGCAGGGGTGGGACTATGGCTACACCTTC	CASMQGWDYGYTF
TRBV6-5	TRBD2	NA	15	TRBJ2-1	TGTGCCAGCAGCTATGGGACTAGCGGGAGTGATGAGCAGTTCTTC	CASSYGTSGSDEQFF
TRBV28	NA	NA	15	TRBJ2-2	TGTGCCAGCAGTTTCTCACTATTCGGCACCGGGGAGCTGTTTTTT	CASSFSLFGTGELFF